Listed below are T cell receptor beta chains from one sample, sequenced in a study of blood T cell repertoires in COVID-19. The protocol was immunoSEQ multiplex PCR, while the TCRdb copy is restricted to in-frame clones and leaves out a portion. There are nearly 90,000 clones in the sample; around nine tenths occur only once, and around 10% lies in the top ten. The sample comprised peripheral blood. These receptor sequences come from a man at least 80 years old with acute or convalescent COVID-19. Each CDR3 is given with its conserved first and last residue. The D gene is left open where the match is weak. Rows give clone size only sometimes, using once, few, many, or a class for an expanded clone.

d_call clone_size j_call v_call cdr3_nt cdr3_aa
NA NA TRBJ2-1 TRBV7-3 TGTGCCAGCAGCCCACACGGCGGGCAAAGGGTCTTC CASSPHGGQRVF
TRBD1 once TRBJ1-2 TRBV24-1 TGTGCCACCAGTCGGAGGACAGGGGATGGCTACACCTTC CATSRRTGDGYTF
NA NA TRBJ2-5 TRBV18 TGTGCCAGCTCACCACGAACCCTACAGGGAAACCAAGAGACCCAGTACTTC CASSPRTLQGNQETQYF
TRBD1 NA TRBJ2-7 TRBV7-8 TGTGCCAGCAGCCCCGGGACAGGGCTCCACGAGCAGTACTTC CASSPGTGLHEQYF
TRBD2 NA TRBJ2-1 TRBV11-2 TGTGCCAGCAGCTCCGGCCCTCCCGGGACTAGCGTGGATGAGCAGTTCTTC CASSSGPPGTSVDEQFF
NA NA TRBJ1-1 TRBV5-1 TGCGCCAGCAGCTTTGGGTTGACAGAAAACACTGAAGCTTTCTTT CASSFGLTENTEAFF
NA NA TRBJ1-3 TRBV27 TGTGCCAGCAGTTTATCCGCGAAAAGCTCTGGAAACACCATATATTTT CASSLSAKSSGNTIYF
NA NA TRBJ1-2 TRBV18 TGTGCCAGCTCACCAACTAGGGATGGCTACACCTTC CASSPTRDGYTF
NA NA TRBJ2-2 TRBV11-2 TGTGCCAGCAGCTTAGTTAACAGGGCGGGCGGGGAGCTGTTTTTT CASSLVNRAGGELFF
NA NA TRBJ1-5 TRBV6-1 TGTGCCAGCTCCCGGGGGGGGAGTGGCAATCAGCCCCAGCATTTT CASSRGGSGNQPQHF
TRBD1 NA TRBJ1-1 TRBV10-3 TGTGCCATCAGTGAGACAGGGGGCCCCTCAATGAACACTGAAGCTTTCTTT CAISETGGPSMNTEAFF
NA NA TRBJ2-5 TRBV4-1 TGCGCCAGCAGCCCGGGGTTCGATGAAACCCAGTACTTC CASSPGFDETQYF
TRBD1 NA TRBJ2-1 TRBV28 TGTGCCAGCAGACTAAACACAGGGGGCTCCTACAATGAGCAGTTCTTC CASRLNTGGSYNEQFF
TRBD1 many TRBJ1-2 TRBV4-3 TGCGCCAGCAGCCAAGGGACAGGCCTAGCTAACTATGGCTACACCTTC CASSQGTGLANYGYTF
NA NA TRBJ2-5 TRBV15 TGTGCCACCAGCAGAATATTTACAGGGAGAGAGACCCAGTACTTC CATSRIFTGRETQYF
TRBD2 NA TRBJ2-7 TRBV10-1 TGCGCCAGCAGTCGATCGACTAGCGGGGGGGCTGGGGAGCAGTACTTC CASSRSTSGGAGEQYF
TRBD1 NA TRBJ2-2 TRBV30 TGTGCCTGGAGTGTGGCTAGGGTGACAGGGTACACCGGGGAGCTGTTTTTT CAWSVARVTGYTGELFF
TRBD1 NA TRBJ1-1 TRBV7-8 TGTGCCAGCAGCTTAGGGGACAGGGGTACTGAAGCTTTCTTT CASSLGDRGTEAFF
NA NA TRBJ2-1 TRBV18 TGTGCCAGCTCACAGGGCAGGGGTTTATTTTATGAGCAGTTCTTC CASSQGRGLFYEQFF
NA once TRBJ2-5 TRBV13 TGTGCCAGCAGCTTAGCCTCCGGGGGACAAGAGACCCAGTACTTC CASSLASGGQETQYF
TRBD1 once TRBJ1-2 TRBV7-3 TGTGCCAGCAGCCCCCAGGGGACAGGGGGCTACACCTTC CASSPQGTGGYTF
NA NA TRBJ1-1 TRBV11-3 TGTGCCAGCAGCTTAGATCGGGGTAGCACTGAAGCTTTCTTT CASSLDRGSTEAFF
TRBD1 NA TRBJ2-2 TRBV24-1 TGTGCCACCGGGACAGGGGATTACACCGGGGAGCTGTTTTTT CATGTGDYTGELFF
TRBD2 NA TRBJ2-1 TRBV6-5 TGTGCCAGCCGATTACTAGCGGGAAGTAACAATGAGCAGTTCTTC CASRLLAGSNNEQFF
TRBD2 NA TRBJ2-5 TRBV5-5 TGTGCCAGCAGCTTTCTAGCGGGGGGGAAAGAGACCCAGTACTTC CASSFLAGGKETQYF
TRBD2 NA TRBJ2-7 TRBV3-1/TRBV3-2 TGTGCCAGCAGCCAAGATTTGGGGGGGTGGAACTACGAGCAGTACTTC CASSQDLGGWNYEQYF
TRBD1 NA TRBJ1-2 TRBV7-2 TGTGCCAGCAGCTTAGGGACAGGGGGATCCTATGGCTACACCTTC CASSLGTGGSYGYTF
NA NA TRBJ1-2 TRBV3-1/TRBV3-2 TGTGCCAGCAGTCTCAAACAACGGACAGTCAACTATGGCTACACCTTC CASSLKQRTVNYGYTF
TRBD1 once TRBJ2-3 TRBV11-1 TGTGCCAGCAGCTTTCTACAGGGGGGCCCAGATACGCAGTATTTT CASSFLQGGPDTQYF
TRBD1 NA TRBJ2-1 TRBV13 TGTGCCAGCAGCCGGGGACAGGGGGCTCAATCCTACAATGAGCAGTTCTTC CASSRGQGAQSYNEQFF
NA few TRBJ1-1 TRBV29-1 TGCAGCGTGGGGAAGGGGGACACTGAAGCTTTCTTT CSVGKGDTEAFF
NA NA TRBJ1-4 TRBV5-1 TGCGCCAGCAGCTCTCAACAGGGATTTAATGAAAAACTGTTTTTT CASSSQQGFNEKLFF
NA NA TRBJ2-2 TRBV6-5 TGTGCCAGCGTATGGGGCGTTAACACCGGGGAGCTGTTTTTT CASVWGVNTGELFF
TRBD2 NA TRBJ2-3 TRBV7-3 TGTGCCAGCAGCTTTAGCGGTAGCGGGGCAGATACGCAGTATTTT CASSFSGSGADTQYF
NA NA TRBJ1-3 TRBV5-1 TGCGCCAGCAGCTTACAGACCTCTGGAAACACCATATATTTT CASSLQTSGNTIYF
NA NA TRBJ1-1 TRBV4-2 TGTGCCAGCAGCCAGATGGGGCAGGGAATGGCTGAAGCTTTCTTT CASSQMGQGMAEAFF
NA NA TRBJ1-1 TRBV19 TGTGCCAGTAGTATTCGCCAGGGGAACACTGAAGCTTTCTTT CASSIRQGNTEAFF
TRBD1 once TRBJ1-2 TRBV7-9 TGTGCCAGCAGCTTACCATCAGGGGGCTATGGCTACACCTTC CASSLPSGGYGYTF
NA NA TRBJ1-1 TRBV7-2 TGTGCCAGCACCGCGACGACAGTGAACACTGAAGCTTTCTTT CASTATTVNTEAFF